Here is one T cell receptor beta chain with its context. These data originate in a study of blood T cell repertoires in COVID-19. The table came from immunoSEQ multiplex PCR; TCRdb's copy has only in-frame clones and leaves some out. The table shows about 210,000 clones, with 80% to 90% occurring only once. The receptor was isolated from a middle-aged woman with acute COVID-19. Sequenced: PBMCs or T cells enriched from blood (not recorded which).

CDR3 loop: CASSLWVGNNQPQHF. CDR3 bases: TGTGCCAGCAGTTTATGGGTTGGCAACAATCAGCCCCAGCATTTT. The V call is TRBV28, the J call TRBJ1-5; D gene ambiguous. The germline V gene has CDR1 MDHEN and CDR2 SYDVKM. This CDR3 has 15 amino acids. V was clipped by 0 bases and J by 3 bases, with 9 bases between them.